The clone carrying this T cell receptor (beta chain) has just one count. The antigen is unknown. V shed 0 bases, J shed 5 bases, and the junction held 10 bases outside the gene matches. CDR1 is ENHRY, CDR2 SYGVKD, per germline. The CDR3 sequence is 17 residues long. The PCR contained 60 Vbeta and 13 Jbeta primers. TCRdb's table, derived via immunoSEQ multiplex PCR, lists solely in-frame clones and lacks some. This table has about 200,000 clones, approximately 80% appearing once. The sample belongs to a study of cytomegalovirus exposure and HLA in healthy donors. Participants comprised healthy donors of bone marrow. Overall study findings and caveats: In a later analysis, an Asian-associated ancestry cluster reportedly showed fewer N-insertions than the approximately 660-donor mean. V- and J-gene trimming in TCR beta was tied to a missense DCLRE1C variant by an analysis performed later. The productive fraction for most TCR beta V segments was about 90% or about 30% in an earlier analysis.

The rearrangement links TRBV10-3 to TRBJ2-7; 10 bases are shared with TRBD1. This receptor was taken from a boy aged 2 to 10 in good health and CMV-seronegative. The sequenced material came from PBMCs. The CDR3 loop reads CAISESWLRDRGNEQYF. CDR3 DNA: TGTGCCATCAGTGAGTCATGGCTCCGGGACAGGGGCAACGAGCAGTACTTC.